The present entry profiles one TCR beta chain with its context. The sample comes from a study of blood T cell repertoires in COVID-19. Study at large: COVID-19 samples collected from the United States, Italy and Spain covered acute and convalescent phases. PBMCs, B-cell-depleted T cells, or T cells provided the cDNA or gDNA that made up the material.

In the original analysis: Amplification with reference gene primers provided the estimates of nucleated cell counts. Produced via immunoSEQ multiplex PCR; TCRdb's table is partial and in-frame only. The V and J calls and the clone size are those of that table, but D and trimming were determined from the DNA. This sample has around 93,000 clones, with just under 90% found just once. Trimming took 4 bases from V and 7 from J, leaving 17 bases between them. CDR1 is MNHEY and CDR2 is SVGAGI in the germline V gene. The CDR3 contains 15 residues. The sample consisted of peripheral blood. This TCR was recovered from a human donor in a cohort sampled during active COVID-19. The chain uses TRBV6-5 and TRBJ2-1, with D possibly being TRBD2 (6 bases). This CDR3 reads CASSSGLGGWNEQFF. In nucleotides, the CDR3 is TGTGCCAGCAGTTCGGGACTGGGGGGTTGGAATGAGCAGTTCTTC.